The 22 T cell receptor beta chains below were found in one sample sequenced in a study of blood T cell repertoires in COVID-19. The repertoire was sequenced with immunoSEQ multiplex PCR; TCRdb's copy has only in-frame clones and lacks some. This table has more than 200,000 clones, around four fifths appearing once. Sequencing was done on a sample of peripheral blood. These TCRs come from a man aged 35-49 years with active or convalescent COVID-19.

This clone occurred once. The chain links TRBV2 to TRBJ2-2; weak D call: TRBD1 (6 bases). The V end lost 6 bases, the J end lost 7 bases, and 9 bases lay between the germline ends. The CDR3 extends over 12 amino acids. The V gene's germline CDR1 is SNHLY and CDR2 FYNNEI. In DNA form, the CDR3 reads TGTGCCAGCAGCATGGACAGCGGGGAGCTGTTTTTT. As protein: CASSMDSGELFF. Supplemented by reference TRBV2 and TRBJ2-2, the full variable domain reads EPEVTQTPSHQVTQMGQEVILRCVPISNHLYFYWYRQILGQKVEFLVSFYNNEISEKSEIFDDQFSVERPDGSNFTLKIRSTKLEDSAMYFCASSMDSGELFFGEGSRLTVL.

V and J are TRBV27 and TRBJ1-1; 10 bases line up with TRBD1. J gave up 5 bases and V 6 bases, and 3 bases lay outside the gene matches. Germline CDR1 MNHEY, CDR2 SMNVEV (reference sequence). The CDR3 sequence is 13 residues long. The CDR3 loop is CASRGTGATEAFF. As DNA, the CDR3 is TGTGCCAGCAGGGGGACAGGGGCTACTGAAGCTTTCTTT.

The chain has TRBV15 and TRBJ1-1; D call uncertain. Per germline, CDR1 LNHNV and CDR2 YYDKDF (reference sequence). The CDR3 runs 14 residues. Trimming removed 0 bases from V and 0 bases from J, with 5 bases in between. This CDR3 is CATSRDVVNTEAFF. In DNA, the CDR3 is TGTGCCACCAGCAGAGATGTAGTGAACACTGAAGCTTTCTTT.

This clone has just one count. CDR3 in amino acids: CASRWDRATEAFF. CDR3 bases: TGTGCCAGCAGATGGGACAGGGCCACTGAAGCTTTCTTT. The rearrangement uses TRBV2 and TRBJ1-1; 9 positions match TRBD1. This CDR3 region has 13 residues. The germline gives CDR1 SNHLY, CDR2 FYNNEI. The V segment lost 6 bases and the J segment 4 bases; nucleotides outside the gene matches: 3.

The V call is TRBV19, the J call TRBJ1-2; 10 bases map to TRBD1. The CDR3 extends over 15 amino acids. J gave up 10 bases and V 7 bases, and 15 bases lay outside the gene matches. From germline, CDR1 is LNHDA and CDR2 SQIVND (reference sequence). The CDR3 nucleotides read TGTGCCAGTACCCAAGCGAGTGGGACAGGGGTTGTCTACACCTTC. Translated, it gives CASTQASGTGVVYTF. Full variable domain (missing parts from reference TRBV19 and TRBJ1-2): DGGITQSPKYLFRKEGQNVTLSCEQNLNHDAMYWYRQDPGQGLRLIYYSQIVNDFQKGDIAEGYSVSREKKESFPLTVTSAQKNPTAFYLCASTQASGTGVVYTFGSGTRLTVV.

The genes are TRBV11-2 and TRBJ2-5; TRBD2 is a possible D gene (5 bases). V gave up 5 bases and J gave up 2 bases, with 12 bases separating them. Germline V gene sequence: CDR1 SGHAT, CDR2 FQNNGV. The CDR3 is 14 residues long. CDR3 nucleotides: TGTGCCAGCAGCGCGGACTGGTTGCAAGAGACCCAGTACTTC. Translation: CASSADWLQETQYF.

The gene calls are TRBV5-1 and TRBJ2-1; TRBD2 matches at 10 bases. V was clipped by 4 bases and J by 7 bases; unmatched bases: 14. The CDR3 spans 17 residues. The germline V gene has CDR1 SGHRS and CDR2 YFSETQ. This chain's CDR3 is CASSLRVTGTSANEQFF. CDR3 sequence (DNA): TGCGCCAGCAGCCTCCGCGTAACCGGGACTAGCGCTAATGAGCAGTTCTTC.

The chain is built from TRBV5-1 and TRBJ2-3; 8 bases are a match to TRBD1. The germline gives CDR1 SGHRS, CDR2 YFSETQ. J gave up 2 bases and V 0 bases, and 5 bases lay outside the gene matches. CDR3 length: 16 residues. This chain's CDR3 is CASSLVGGQDTDTQYF. In nucleotides, the CDR3 is TGCGCCAGCAGCTTGGTTGGGGGACAGGACACAGATACGCAGTATTTT.

The chain uses TRBV11-2 and TRBJ2-3, with 8 positions matching TRBD2. Germline loops: CDR1 SGHAT, CDR2 FQNNGV. This CDR3 contains 16 residues. Unmatched junction bases numbered 12, after V lost 5 bases and J lost 5 bases. The CDR3 region has the DNA TGTGCCAGCAGCCCCATGCAGGTAGCGGGGATAGATACGCAGTATTTT. Residues: CASSPMQVAGIDTQYF.

The V call is TRBV4-3, the J call TRBJ2-1, with TRBD2 matching 13 bases. The trim removed 0 bases at V and 2 bases at J, leaving 4 bases unmatched. The CDR3 spans 18 residues. Germline loops: CDR1 LGHNA, CDR2 YSLEER. Written as DNA, the CDR3 is TGCGCCAGCAGCCAAGATTGGACTAGCGGGGGAACCTACAATGAGCAGTTCTTC. This translates into CASSQDWTSGGTYNEQFF.

This clone was seen a few times. The gene calls are TRBV10-1 and TRBJ2-7; 13 bases line up with TRBD2. Germline loops: CDR1 WNHNN, CDR2 SYGVQD (reference sequence). The V segment lost 4 bases and the J segment 6 bases; nucleotides outside the gene matches: 6. The CDR3 contains 15 residues. This CDR3 reads CASSGGLAGEVEQYF. The CDR3 DNA is TGCGCCAGCAGTGGAGGACTAGCGGGAGAAGTCGAGCAGTACTTC.

The chain links TRBV6-5 to TRBJ2-3, with 8 positions matching TRBD2. Trimming removed 0 bases from V and 4 bases from J; junction bases left unmatched: 6. The CDR3 loop spans 16 amino acids. Germline CDR1 is MNHEY and CDR2 is SVGAGI. Written as DNA, the CDR3 is TGTGCCAGCAGTTACTCGTCGGGGGGGCCCGCAGATACGCAGTATTTT. Translated, it gives CASSYSSGGPADTQYF.

V and J are TRBV24-1 and TRBJ2-5; 8 nucleotides align to TRBD1. The germline V gene encodes CDR1 KGHDR and CDR2 SFDVKD. The CDR3 contains 13 residues. Losses at the gene ends were 6 bases for V and 4 bases for J; bases not matched to a gene: 3. In nucleotides, the CDR3 is TGTGCCACCAGTAGGACAGGGAGAGAGACCCAGTACTTC. This sequence encodes CATSRTGRETQYF.

The rearrangement joins TRBV19 to TRBJ1-5; possible D gene TRBD1, 6 bases. Trimming pared 4 bases from V and 7 bases from J, leaving 23 bases between. This CDR3 is 17 amino acids long. Germline CDR1 and CDR2: LNHDA and SQIVND (reference sequence). The CDR3 sequence is CASSTRGGRVDGQPQHF. CDR3 nucleotide sequence: TGTGCCAGTAGTACCAGAGGGGGGAGGGTCGATGGCCAGCCCCAGCATTTT.

The CDR3 is CASSFGTGGYNEQFF. CDR3 sequence (DNA): TGTGCCAGCAGTTTCGGGACAGGGGGCTACAATGAGCAGTTCTTC. The chain is built from TRBV27 and TRBJ2-1; 11 nucleotides align to TRBD1. CDR1 and CDR2 from the germline V gene are MNHEY and SMNVEV (reference sequence). CDR3 length: 15 amino acids. The V gene end was trimmed by 3 bases and the J gene end by 3 bases; junction bases not matched to a gene: 1.

The chain carries TRBV5-1 and TRBJ1-3; 8 nucleotides align to TRBD1. The CDR3 contains 14 residues. Germline V gene data show CDR1 as SGHRS and CDR2 as YFSETQ. After removal of 4 bases from V and 3 bases from J, the junction contained 3 bases not matched to a gene. The CDR3 bases are TGCGCCAGCAGCGATGACAGGGGTGGAAACACCATATATTTT. It codes for CASSDDRGGNTIYF.

The chain couples TRBV4-1 to TRBJ1-1; D is perhaps TRBD1 (6 bases). V dropped 0 bases and J dropped 2 bases, with 13 bases sitting between them. The CDR3 is 16 amino acids. The V gene's germline CDR1 is MGHRA and CDR2 YSYEKL. This CDR3 is CASSQEGNRVNTEAFF. The CDR3 DNA sequence: TGCGCCAGCAGCCAAGAGGGTAACAGGGTTAACACTGAAGCTTTCTTT.

A few counts support this clone. The chain joins TRBV9 to TRBJ1-3, with D perhaps matching TRBD1 (6 bases). The CDR3 spans 17 residues. V lost 3 bases, J lost 0 bases, and 16 bases lay in between. CDR1 and CDR2 (germline): SGDLS, YYNGEE. CDR3 in amino acids: CASSGGAGASSGNTIYF. In DNA, the CDR3 is TGTGCCAGCAGCGGAGGGGCAGGGGCCTCCTCTGGAAACACCATATATTTT.

The chain recombines TRBV5-4 with TRBJ1-1; unclear D gene. The CDR3 consists of 13 residues. Trimming pared 1 base from V and 1 base from J, leaving 5 bases between. Germline V gives CDR1 SGHNT, CDR2 YYREEE (reference sequence). CDR3 nucleotides: TGTGCCAGCAGCTTGCCAGAGAACACTGAAGCTTTCTTT. Residues: CASSLPENTEAFF.

CDR3 sequence: CASSTPRRGNYGYTF. The CDR3, as DNA: TGTGCCAGCAGTACACCCCGCCGAGGGAACTATGGCTACACCTTC. The chain is built from TRBV6-5 and TRBJ1-2; D not certain. V was clipped by 5 bases and J by 2 bases, with 15 bases between them. Germline V gives CDR1 MNHEY, CDR2 SVGAGI. This CDR3 is built from 15 residues.

The genes are TRBV15 and TRBJ2-5; D may be TRBD1 (5 bases). Per germline, CDR1 LNHNV and CDR2 YYDKDF (reference sequence). The CDR3 runs to 14 residues. The germline V and J ends were trimmed by 3 bases and 2 bases, with 10 bases remaining between them. The CDR3 sequence: CATSSFDRQETQYF. The DNA for the CDR3 is TGTGCCACCAGCAGTTTCGACAGACAAGAGACCCAGTACTTC.

The chain combines TRBV3-1 (or the pseudogene TRBV3-2) with TRBJ2-7; D possibly corresponds to TRBD1 (5 bases). CDR1 and CDR2 from the germline V gene are LGHDT and YNNKEL (reference sequence). This CDR3 region has 13 residues. Trimming shortened V by 1 base and J by 2 bases, and 6 bases separated the two germline ends. The CDR3 DNA reads as TGTGCCAGCAGCCAAGGACAGCCCTACGAGCAGTACTTC. It encodes CASSQGQPYEQYF.